The following is a T cell receptor beta chain sequence with its context. What antigen it recognizes has not been identified. No qualities accompany the bases; no much larger clone lies one base away. The cohort comprised more than 550 healthy bone marrow donors. At the time of sampling, all cohort members were nominally healthy, though unrecorded immune exposures were likely present. The donor was CMV seronegative and belonged to the group of more than 300 seronegative cohort members. A peripheral blood sample was collected from each donor, and TCR beta sequencing was performed on peripheral blood mononuclear cells. The Qiagen DNeasy Blood Extraction Kit was used to extract genomic DNA from the blood cell samples. The germline V end is reduced by 4 bases and the J end by 1 base; junction bases left unmatched: 2. The CDR3 measures 15 amino acids from cysteine to phenylalanine. Left in the record is the CDR3 DNA by itself, 45 bases read in frame from the first base. From the germline V gene, CDR1 is ENHRY and CDR2 is SYGVKD.

This sample stems from a study of cytomegalovirus exposure and HLA in healthy donors (dated by TCRdb to about 2017). Describing the broader study: According to an earlier analysis of a few hundred of the donors, 150 million to 200 million T cells yielded 100 million or so unique TCR beta sequences and 276 Gb of sequence data. An early release covering 500 to 750 HLA-typed donors comprised 250 to 350 gigabases of sequencing data and about 90 million unique TCR sequences. Of the 300 to 500 genotyped donors, over 80% were placed in the genetic ancestry cluster associated with self-reported Caucasian donors. The study aimed to test whether signatures of past pathogen exposure could be identified by cataloging public T cell receptors. The study profiled the T cell repertoires of fewer than 850 subjects by immunosequencing and related them to cytomegalovirus serostatus. Besides the first cohort of approximately 710 subjects, a separate validation cohort made up of roughly 130 different subjects was used. The study combined high-throughput TCR immunosequencing, statistical association of individual TCRs with disease status, and machine learning to predict cytomegalovirus infection status. In a later analysis, previously published TCR beta repertoires from several hundred donors were re-analyzed and high-resolution HLA genotyping was added so that TCR occurrence patterns could be studied. In the later analysis, no new phenotypic data were used to find candidate immune exposures; instead, reliance was placed on TCR beta sequences and their occurrence across donors. An earlier analysis of 587 of the donors applied high-throughput TCR beta sequencing to assess whether each TCR beta V gene segment acted as functional or pseudogenic. Donor age, sex, ethnicity and CMV serostatus were collected together with the repertoire data. A later genetic analysis used genome-wide SNP genotypes for 398 of the 666 donors, treating that subset as a discovery cohort. Every repertoire in the discovery cohort had been generated on one and the same sequencing platform. Class I and class II HLA loci were covered by the typing at four-digit resolution. Typing coverage differed by locus: A, B, C, DRB1 and DQB1 were typed in about 629-640 donors, DQA1 in 522, DPA1 in 600 to 610, and DPB1 in approximately 450. Because of strong linkage in the cohort, 4 to 6 DR-DQ haplotypes were treated as single units for association and clustering. Across some 400 genotyped donors of the cohort, an average of about 250,000 unique TCR beta nucleotide sequences per donor were sequenced, and approximately 17% of those sequences were non-productive.

The library was obtained by the immunoSEQ multiplex PCR assay. For the multiplex PCR, a mixture combining 60 forward primers for TCR Vbeta segments and 13 reverse primers for TCR Jbeta segments was used. A multiplex PCR assay on genomic DNA amplified the CDR3 region of rearranged TCR beta genes. The Illumina HiSeq System was used to sequence the amplified TCR beta libraries as 87-base-pair reads. On the study's bioinformatics: A later analysis counted some 74 million unique TCR beta chains across the 600 to 850 repertoires, and some 11 million of these chains were shared by at least two donors. To remove PCR and sequencing errors, raw reads were error-corrected and collapsed into unique sequences using a nearest-neighbor algorithm that merged closely related sequences. V, D and J gene segments were assigned by aligning CDR3 sequences to IMGT reference sequences. Each retained sequence needed at least a six-nucleotide match to both a V gene segment and a J gene segment. A rearrangement counted as productive if the CDR3 had no stop codons and remained in frame with V and J, and every other rearrangement counted as non-productive. Following IMGT convention, CDR3 was defined as the stretch from the second conserved V-encoded cysteine up to the conserved J-encoded phenylalanine. In an earlier analysis of around 570 of the donors, sequences lacking an unambiguous match to a single V gene segment were excluded. In an earlier analysis of some 590 of the donors, a V segment was called functional when productive rearrangements were above 56.7%, and segregating when the standard deviation between donors exceeded 5%. A statistical classification framework was built for diagnosing cytomegalovirus status from the catalog of TCR beta chain sequences. In a later analysis, V and J genes were assigned by comparing TCR nucleotide sequences against IMGT/GENE-DB human TR gene sequences. The TCRdist pipeline was used in a later analysis to assign CDR3 sequences and most-parsimonious VDJ recombination scenarios. In a later analysis, every TCR beta chain was defined by the combination of its CDR3 amino acid sequence and its V-gene family, and reads without a unique V-gene family were dropped. In a later analysis, nearly 600 highly shared, low-generation-probability nucleotide sequences were removed to address suspected cross-contamination and a sequencing artifact. In a later analysis, a clonal expansion index for each public chain was calculated from normalized within-repertoire ranks of inferred template counts. A later analysis computed generation probabilities with a VDJ recombination model fitted to out-of-frame rearrangements, and checked the results against IGoR. In a later analysis, TCR-TCR, TCR-HLA and TCR-CMV co-occurrence was scored with hypergeometric tests, and a repertoire-size bias correction was applied to TCR pairs. False discovery rates were estimated in a later analysis by permuting HLA or CMV assignments 20 times. A later analysis grouped co-occurring TCRs with DBSCAN, adding TCRdist sequence similarity when clustering within HLA-allele-positive subsets. For co-occurrence clustering, repertoires with fewer than 30,000 or more than 120,000 public chains were excluded, along with roughly 5 repertoires with anomalous nucleotide sharing. Held by TCRdb, this immuneACCESS table contains in-frame sequences only and omits some clones. Under half of the omission traces to an unresolved V gene where checked; the cause of the rest is unknown. That table gives V, J and clone size, and the DNA gave D and trimming. The sample includes some 130,000 clones, with approximately 80% observed a single time. The ten largest clones take up over 2% of the sample.

What the research found in general, with its limitations: In a later analysis, HLA-associated TCR beta chains showed more clonal expansion and lower generation probabilities than non-associated chains that were equally common. According to a later analysis, parvovirus B19, influenza, CMV and Epstein-Barr virus appeared linked to several top co-occurrence clusters. Cytomegalovirus status was reported to be diagnosed by the classifier with high specificity and sensitivity in both the original and validation cohorts. The study gave a list of under 200 TCR beta chains associated with cytomegalovirus. The 87-base-pair reads could not distinguish some IMGT-functional V segments, including TRBV6-2 and TRBV6-3, so those segments were excluded. Most TCR sequences were seen in very few donors, while some public TCRs were found in many individuals. The sequencing pipeline was judged likely to have produced a cluster of highly shared sequence variants as a technical artifact. A later genetic analysis associated a missense DCLRE1C variant with V-gene and J-gene trimming of TCR beta chains, and an independent cohort replicated the association. When HLA alleles, especially DR and DQ, strongly co-occurred, attributing TCR associations to individual alleles was difficult. Roughly 17 rarely observed V segments, including chromosome 9 orphons, were excluded from the earlier analysis of a few hundred of the donors because counts were too low. In an earlier analysis of some 550 of the donors, most TCR beta V segments were observed in productive rearrangements about 90% or about 30% of the time, broadly matching IMGT annotations. In vitro tests confirmed that a few of the cytomegalovirus-associated TCR beta chains recognize cytomegalovirus antigens. A further reported finding was that TCR beta sequences accurately predicted the HLA-A and HLA-B alleles for most subjects in the first cohort. Linkage disequilibrium might explain the correlated functional status among segregating V segments, but an unknown experimental factor could not be ruled out. Roughly uniform sequencing depth across donors was assumed in presence/absence analyses, although this assumption may not hold. Only TCR beta chains were sequenced in this cohort, and the absence of alpha or paired-chain data limited detectable features. A later analysis found that TCR association rates varied across HLA loci, with DRB1 alleles showing the most associated TCRs and HLA-C alleles the fewest. According to a later genetic analysis, donors in an Asian-associated ancestry cluster had fewer N-insertions in productive TCRs than the roughly 700-donor mean. Because HLA typing was missing for some donors at each locus, association tests included only the typed subset. CMV serostatus was the only immune exposure information available for the cohort. In a later analysis, over 15,000 TCR beta sequences were associated with specific HLA alleles at a false discovery rate of 0.05. A later analysis found that most CMV-associated TCR beta chains appeared HLA-restricted, with HLA associations seemingly driven largely by CMV exposure. It was suggested by the authors that the approach could potentially be generalized to other disease states and immunological phenotypes.

The sequence is built from TRBV10-3 and TRBJ2-3, with 10 central nucleotides matching TRBD2. Specimen: PBMCs. This TCR derives from a man aged 25-40 years in good health and CMV-seronegative. CDR3 protein: CAISGLAGGTDTQYF. The sequenced DNA: TGTGCCATCAGTGGGCTAGCGGGAGGCACAGATACGCAGTATTTT.